This T cell receptor beta chain was sequenced for a study of shared T cell receptors in the human thymus. Some clones are missing from TCRdb's copy, which holds only in-frame ones; the method was immunoSEQ multiplex PCR. The data hold about 660,000 clones, with approximately 90% observed a single time. This sample also belongs to another study, concerning human thymus T cells. Per that study: Donors were healthy Finnish infants having corrective surgery for congenital heart defects.

The source of this sequence is a boy in the first two years of life with a congenital heart defect. The sample comprised thymocytes.

Here the CDR3 reads CASRGTGLAGGTDTQYF. The CDR3 DNA sequence: TGTGCCAGCCGGGGGACAGGGCTAGCGGGAGGAACAGATACGCAGTATTTT. This rearrangement joins TRBV27 to TRBJ2-3; 11 nucleotides line up with TRBD2. J was trimmed by 3 bases and V by 8 bases; bases with no gene match: 13. The germline V gene has CDR1 MNHEY and CDR2 SMNVEV (reference sequence). The length of the CDR3 is 17 residues.